This entry lists 22 T cell receptor beta chains sequenced from one sample in a study of a mutant IDH1 vaccine in newly diagnosed glioma. The time point here: week 35, safety follow-up. Topical imiquimod accompanied each vaccine dose, which consisted of 300 ug of mutant IDH1 20-mer peptide. The antigens for these receptors are not known. The data were produced by immunoSEQ multiplex PCR, yet TCRdb's version contains in-frame clones alone and is incomplete. Altogether approximately 50,000 clones are present, about 79% being singletons, with the ten largest covering 12%. This specimen consisted of PBMCs, obtained from a glioma patient whose treatment included an IDH1 peptide vaccine. These receptors were collected from a middle-aged man with glioma.

This chain connects TRBV7-2 to TRBJ2-1; no clear D. Germline CDR1 and CDR2: SGHTA and FQGNSA. The CDR3 runs to 15 residues. Trimming took 0 bases from V and 1 from J, leaving 7 bases between them. CDR3 in DNA: TGTGCCAGCAGCTTAGCCGCGGTTTCCTACAATGAGCAGTTCTTC. Encoded protein: CASSLAAVSYNEQFF.

V and J are TRBV7-2 and TRBJ2-7, with TRBD2 matching over 9 bases. The CDR3 extends over 15 amino acids. V was pared by 1 base and J by 4 bases, with 5 bases of the junction left unmatched. Germline V gene lookup returns CDR1 SGHTA and CDR2 FQGNSA. CDR3 sequence: CASSLGASGVYEQYF. In nucleotides, the CDR3 is TGTGCCAGCAGCTTAGGGGCTAGCGGGGTTTACGAGCAGTACTTC.

The sample holds a few counts of this clone. The chain combines TRBV30 with TRBJ1-1; D unclear. V was cut by 0 bases and J by 5 bases, with 10 bases left in between. There are 13 residues in the CDR3. Germline CDR1 GTSNPN, CDR2 SVGIG (reference sequence). This chain's CDR3 is CAWSVRVGTEAFF. The CDR3 DNA is TGTGCCTGGAGTGTAAGGGTCGGAACTGAAGCTTTCTTT.

V is TRBV19 and J is TRBJ1-2; 7 positions match TRBD1. CDR1 is LNHDA and CDR2 is SQIVND in the germline V gene (reference sequence). CDR3 length: 13 residues. J gave up 7 bases and V 8 bases, and 10 bases lay outside the gene matches. The CDR3 is CASSDRVSAGYTF. CDR3 nucleotide sequence: TGTGCCAGTTCTGACAGGGTTTCAGCTGGCTACACCTTC.

J is TRBJ2-2 and V is TRBV15, with 9 bases aligning to TRBD2. Germline CDR1 and CDR2: LNHNV and YYDKDF (reference sequence). This CDR3 region has 18 residues. V dropped 5 bases and J dropped 1; count of bases not matched to a gene: 11. This chain's CDR3 is CATSGTSSGLVNTGELFF. The CDR3 DNA follows: TGTGCCACCAGCGGGACTAGCTCGGGACTCGTGAACACCGGGGAGCTGTTTTTT.

The rearrangement links TRBV6-6 to TRBJ2-3; D not certain. Germline V gives CDR1 MNHNY, CDR2 SVGAGI (reference sequence). The length of the CDR3 is 15 residues. V gave up 6 bases and J gave up 0 bases, with 13 bases separating them. The CDR3: CASRPTRASTDTQYF. CDR3 nucleotide sequence: TGTGCCAGCAGACCCACACGGGCCAGCACAGATACGCAGTATTTT.

The chain uses TRBV5-1 and TRBJ1-4; tentatively, D is TRBD1 (5 bases). The CDR3 consists of 20 residues. Trimming cost V 4 bases and J 1 base, with 26 bases left between them. Per the germline V gene, CDR1 is SGHRS and CDR2 is YFSETQ. Here the CDR3 DNA reads TGCGCCAGCAGCCCGAGGGTTAGCGCGGGGCGCATCGAAACTAATGAAAAACTGTTTTTT. Encoded protein: CASSPRVSAGRIETNEKLFF. The complete variable domain, with remaining parts taken from reference TRBV5-1 and TRBJ1-4, reads KAGVTQTPRYLIKTRGQQVTLSCSPISGHRSVSWYQQTPGQGLQFLFEYFSETQRNKGNFPGRFSGRQFSNSRSEMNVSTLELGDSALYLCASSPRVSAGRIETNEKLFFGSGTQLSVL.

This chain links TRBV9 with TRBJ2-5, with unresolved D. Trimming cost V 0 bases and J 2 bases, with 11 bases left between them. This CDR3 contains 15 residues. Per the germline V gene, CDR1 is SGDLS and CDR2 is YYNGEE. In DNA, the CDR3 is TGTGCCAGCAGCGTAGCTTCCGGCGTACAAGAGACCCAGTACTTC. It encodes CASSVASGVQETQYF. The full variable domain, in which reference TRBV9 and TRBJ2-5 provide the parts outside the CDR3, is DSGVTQTPKHLITATGQRVTLRCSPRSGDLSVYWYQQSLDQGLQFLIQYYNGEERAKGNILERFSAQQFPDLHSELNLSSLELGDSALYFCASSVASGVQETQYFGPGTRLLVL.

In this sample, this clone turned up a few times. V and J are TRBV19 and TRBJ1-1; TRBD1 might be the D (5 bases). Germline V gene sequence: CDR1 LNHDA, CDR2 SQIVND (reference sequence). The CDR3 contains 15 residues. V shed 6 bases and J shed 5 bases, with 19 bases lying between them. In DNA, the CDR3 is TGTGCCAGTAGGCCCGCGTCGGGCAGGGTGACTGAAGCTTTCTTT. Residues: CASRPASGRVTEAFF.

The J gene is TRBJ1-3, the V gene TRBV13; no reliable D call. The CDR3 has 15 amino acids. From germline, CDR1 is PRHDT and CDR2 FYEKMQ (reference sequence). Trimming took 5 bases from V and 0 from J, leaving 11 bases between them. CDR3 coding DNA: TGTGCCAGCAGCCTGGCAACCCTCTCTGGAAACACCATATATTTT. Translated: CASSLATLSGNTIYF.

The V and J genes are TRBV11-3 and TRBJ2-1, with D unclear. The CDR3 has 14 residues. CDR1 SGHNT and CDR2 YENEEA come from the germline V gene. V was pared by 5 bases and J by 3 bases, with 11 bases between. CDR3 loop: CASSPGISYNEQFF. The CDR3 DNA reads TGTGCCAGCAGCCCCGGAATAAGCTACAATGAGCAGTTCTTC. The full variable domain, with the rest looked up from reference TRBV11-3 and TRBJ2-1, is EAGVVQSPRYKIIEKKQPVAFWCNPISGHNTLYWYLQNLGQGPELLIRYENEEAVDDSQLPKDRFSAERLKGVDSTLKIQPAELGDSAVYLCASSPGISYNEQFFGPGTRLTVL.

The chain uses TRBV4-3 and TRBJ2-1; a possible D gene is TRBD2 (5 bases). The V and J ends lost 0 bases and 8 bases respectively, with 20 bases between them. Germline assignment: CDR1 LGHNA and CDR2 YSLEER. The CDR3 covers 17 residues. For the CDR3, the DNA is TGCGCCAGCAGCCAAGATAATGTAGGATGGGAGAGCGATGAGCAGTTCTTC. Its translation is CASSQDNVGWESDEQFF.

This clone appeared a few times. The rearrangement joins TRBV9 to TRBJ2-1; the D gene is possibly TRBD1 (6 bases). V was clipped by 4 bases and J by 0 bases, with 8 bases between them. The CDR3 has 14 amino acids. Germline V CDR1 and CDR2: SGDLS, YYNGEE. The CDR3 reads CASSSQGSYNEQFF. Here the CDR3 DNA reads TGTGCCAGCAGCTCACAGGGCTCCTACAATGAGCAGTTCTTC.

The gene calls are TRBV6-1 and TRBJ2-5; D may be TRBD2 (7 bases). Trimming removed 7 bases from V and 5 bases from J, with 17 bases in between. Germline-derived CDR1 and CDR2 are MNHNS and SASEGT. This CDR3 has 14 residues. The CDR3 sequence: CASIRGGMRETQYF. The CDR3 DNA follows: TGTGCCAGCATAAGGGGGGGAATGAGGGAGACCCAGTACTTC.

The rearrangement uses TRBV5-1 and TRBJ1-4, with D unresolved. CDR3 size: 15 residues. The germline V gene has CDR1 SGHRS and CDR2 YFSETQ. V lost 2 bases, J lost 6 bases, and 14 bases lay in between. CDR3 in DNA: TGCGCCAGCAGCTTTGAGCTGGGGAGTGATGAAAAACTGTTTTTT. It is translated as CASSFELGSDEKLFF.

This clone was counted at least ten times. The chain employs TRBV5-6 and TRBJ2-7, with 7 bases fitting TRBD2. The CDR3 has 15 residues. The J segment lost 0 bases and the V segment lost 1 base, leaving 4 bases of the junction unmatched. Germline V gives CDR1 SGHDT, CDR2 YYEEEE. The CDR3 DNA reads as TGTGCCAGCAGCTTGCGGGGACTAAGCTCCTACGAGCAGTACTTC. It translates to CASSLRGLSSYEQYF.

In its sample, this clone was seen a few times. The chain uses TRBV4-2 and TRBJ1-5; 7 bases are a match to TRBD1. The CDR3 consists of 14 residues. Germline CDR1 and CDR2: LGHNA and YNFKEQ. Unmatched junction bases numbered 4, after V lost 3 bases and J lost 5 bases. CDR3 protein: CASSQDTGDQPQHF. The CDR3 nucleotides read TGTGCCAGCAGCCAGGATACAGGGGATCAGCCCCAGCATTTT.

This chain connects TRBV7-2 to TRBJ2-2; TRBD2 is a possible D gene (6 bases). CDR1 is SGHTA and CDR2 is FQGNSA in the germline V gene. Deletions cut 5 bases from V and 7 bases from J, with 17 bases between. The CDR3 consists of 15 residues. The CDR3 nucleotides are TGTGCCAGCAGCGCCGTCGGGAGAAGCGTCGGGGAGCTGTTTTTT. This gives the protein CASSAVGRSVGELFF.

This rearrangement joins TRBV28 to TRBJ2-4, with no clear D. V dropped 5 bases and J dropped 11 bases, with 22 bases sitting between them. Germline CDR1 and CDR2: MDHEN and SYDVKM. This CDR3 is 15 amino acids long. CDR3 loop: CASSPPSSEGLLQYF. Written as DNA, the CDR3 is TGTGCCAGCAGTCCACCTTCCAGCGAAGGCCTGCTTCAGTACTTC.

J is TRBJ2-3 and V is TRBV7-7, with TRBD1 identical over 7 bases. This CDR3 has 15 residues. The germline gives CDR1 SSHAT, CDR2 FNYEAQ (reference sequence). Trimming took 5 bases from V and 0 from J; bases not matched to a gene: 5. CDR3: CASSPGTVSTDTQYF. The CDR3 bases are TGTGCCAGCAGCCCGGGGACAGTGAGCACAGATACGCAGTATTTT.

The chain links TRBV2 to TRBJ2-3; 7 bases map to TRBD2. CDR1 is SNHLY, CDR2 FYNNEI, per germline. Germline trimming cut 9 bases from V and 5 bases from J; bases unmatched to any gene: 11. This CDR3 comprises 14 residues. CDR3 region: CAREEAGVLDTQYF. As DNA, the CDR3 is TGTGCCAGGGAGGAGGCGGGAGTTTTAGATACGCAGTATTTT. Full variable domain (remainder filled in from reference TRBV2 and TRBJ2-3): EPEVTQTPSHQVTQMGQEVILRCVPISNHLYFYWYRQILGQKVEFLVSFYNNEISEKSEIFDDQFSVERPDGSNFTLKIRSTKLEDSAMYFCAREEAGVLDTQYFGPGTRLTVL.

This clone was counted a few times. The chain uses TRBV4-3 and TRBJ2-3, with TRBD1 matching 7 bases. Germline lookup yields CDR1 LGHNA and CDR2 YSLEER. V trimming: 4 bases; J trimming: 0 bases; junction bases outside the gene matches: 13. The CDR3 has 18 residues. CDR3: CASSLDQDRAISTDTQYF. CDR3 nucleotides: TGCGCCAGCAGCCTAGATCAAGACAGGGCCATTAGCACAGATACGCAGTATTTT.